A single TCR beta chain is shown here with its context. It lacks a known antigen. Per-base qualities were not stored, and no clone one base away is much larger. The CDR3 regions of human TCRbeta chains were subjected to immunosequencing. The paper's data handling went like this. TCRs in the repertoires were compared against a reference library of SARS-CoV-2-specific TCRs that had been generated with the MIRA antigen-specificity platform. Breadth was defined as the fraction of unique TCRs that were SARS-CoV-2-associated, and depth was defined as the fraction of total T cells that were SARS-CoV-2-associated. Using the MIRA data, every spike-specific TCR was mapped to the spike region that the TCR reacted to and assigned to either a CD4 or a CD8 class. Log10-transformed breadth and depth values were compared by one-way ANOVA with Sidak's multiple comparisons tests. Not all clones reach the TCRdb copy of this immuneACCESS table, which keeps in-frame sequences only. Checked studies attribute under half of the gap to unresolved V genes and leave the rest unexplained. V, J and clone size derive from that table, while D and trimming were established from the DNA sequence. The sample records tens of thousands of clones, roughly 85% of which are singletons. Clones ranked in the top ten supply more than 4% of the sample.

The time point tag for this specimen amounts to: about 28 days (+/-7) after the second vaccine dose. AZD1222 recipients given second doses at about 4 weeks or at about 12 weeks were pooled, since spike-specific TCR depth and breadth were not found to differ between the two schedules. Vaccinee samples came from UK trials COV001 and COV002, including a single-blind randomized controlled phase 2/3 trial of AZD1222 (ChAdOx1 nCoV-19) in healthy adults. Trial participant PBMC samples were collected at day 0 and day 28 after the second dose for TCRbeta chain sequencing. The data are from a study of T cell responses to AZD1222 COVID-19 vaccine (dated by TCRdb to the early 2020s). Regarding the research as a whole: TCR sequencing was performed for fewer than 250 trial participants, of whom 200 to 210 were given two doses of AZD1222 and around 26 were given two doses of MenACWY control vaccine. Trial participants were enrolled into age subgroups of 18-55, 56-69 and 70-plus years, which contained around 150, 28 and 57 TCR-sequenced participants, respectively. The study at large found these results: After two AZD1222 doses, both the breadth and the depth of spike-specific TCRs were significantly higher than at day 0 and than in MenACWY recipients. Most participants were white British and females outnumbered males, and the authors suggested that clonal diversity may have been underestimated. Conclusions about previously exposed vaccinees are limited because only six or seven AZD1222 recipients were SARS-CoV-2 seropositive at baseline. CD4 TCRs associated with the vaccine covered the entire spike protein, and the dominant responses were in regions 160-218 and 743-854. Because no day 14 peak-response samples were available, repertoires were characterized only after the peak T cell response. The 56-69-year group was small, and its depth increase did not reach significance, likely because of low power. Nearly half of unique spike-specific TCRs reportedly recognized epitopes outside regions mutated in the B.1.351 and B.1.1.7 variants.

The sequences come from peripheral blood, collected 28 days after the second AZD1222 dose. The source of this sequence is an adult who received the AZD1222 COVID-19 vaccine.

The nucleotide sequence reads as follows: TGTGCCAGCAGTGAACATTCACCGATCTCGAACACCGGGGAGCTGTTTTTT. This encodes CASSEHSPISNTGELFF. The receptor chain draws on TRBV6-1 and TRBJ2-2; the D gene lacks a confident call. From the germline V gene, CDR1 is MNHNS and CDR2 is SASEGT. Trimming at the junction amounts to 2 bases on V and 0 bases on J, and the germline ends lie 13 bases apart. Counted from cysteine to phenylalanine, this CDR3 has 17 amino acids. Of the read, only the CDR3 DNA is kept; its 51 bases are in frame from base 1.